This TCR beta chain came from a study of cytomegalovirus exposure and HLA in healthy donors. Broader study findings: V- and J-gene trimming of TCR beta was linked (in a later analysis) to a missense DCLRE1C variant. Most CMV-associated TCR beta chains appeared HLA-restricted in a later analysis.

Turning to this clone: Its antigen is currently unknown.

J was trimmed by 5 bases and V by 4 bases; bases with no gene match: 4. There are 14 residues in the CDR3. Germline loops: CDR1 LNHDA, CDR2 SQIVND (reference sequence). Vbeta (60) and Jbeta (13) primers were used in the PCR. Data came from immunoSEQ multiplex PCR; TCRdb stores just in-frame clones and leaves some out. This sample has more than 85,000 clones, with approximately 70% found just once. The J gene is TRBJ2-3, the V gene TRBV19, with 9 bases that match TRBD1. The sequencing input was PBMCs. The sequence derives from a woman aged 70-85 years in good health and CMV-seropositive. The CDR3 here is CASSTGTGRDTQYF. The CDR3 bases are TGTGCCAGTAGTACCGGGACAGGGCGAGATACGCAGTATTTT. The full variable domain, with the rest looked up from reference TRBV19 and TRBJ2-3, is DGGITQSPKYLFRKEGQNVTLSCEQNLNHDAMYWYRQDPGQGLRLIYYSQIVNDFQKGDIAEGYSVSREKKESFPLTVTSAQKNPTAFYLCASSTGTGRDTQYFGPGTRLTVL.